This T cell receptor beta chain was identified in a study of T cell responses to AZD1222 COVID-19 vaccine. Sequencing used immunoSEQ multiplex PCR; TCRdb keeps in-frame clones, though not all of them. This table has 75,000 to 90,000 clones, 80% to 95% appearing once. The CDR3 extends over 15 amino acids. With 0 bases removed from V and 5 bases from J, the gap between germline ends came to 14 bases. Germline V lookup: CDR1 SGHTS, CDR2 YDEGEE. This clonotype was sampled from an adult who received the AZD1222 COVID-19 vaccine. The chain uses TRBV5-8 and TRBJ1-1, with no clear D. The sequencing used peripheral blood, collected 28 days after the second AZD1222 dose. The CDR3 reads CASSLERVGLTEAFF. The CDR3 coding sequence is TGTGCCAGCAGCTTGGAGAGGGTAGGTCTTACTGAAGCTTTCTTT.